A selection of T cell receptor beta chains follows, all from one sample in a study of blood T cells in healthy people across ages. One entry per CDR3 protein results from TCRdb running MiXCR on the 5' RACE reads. The sample consists of 1.5 million to 2 million distinct CDR3 sequences, about two fifths of them appearing once. The sequencing input was blood. The source of these receptors is a human donor in good health. The CDR3 runs from the conserved cysteine through the conserved F or W. D genes are given only for firm matches. Clone size is not always given. Where it is, it says once, few, many or a class for expanded clones.

CAIRGDRDAPLHF | TGTGCCATCAGAGGGGACAGGGACGCACCCCTCCACTTT | TRBJ1-6 | . | TRBD1 | TRBV10-3
CASSFLTSGVDEQFF | TGTGCCAGCAGCTTTCTGACTAGCGGGGTGGATGAGCAGTTCTTC | TRBJ2-1 | . | TRBD2 | TRBV7-9
CASGDRTMNTEAFF | TGTGCCAGCGGGGACAGAACCATGAACACTGAAGCTTTCTTT | TRBJ1-1 | . | TRBD1 | TRBV7-2
CASSPTTINEQFF | TGTGCCAGCAGCCCCACGACAATCAATGAGCAGTTCTTC | TRBJ2-1 | . | . | TRBV11-2
CSARDVGTVKNIQYF | TGCAGTGCTAGAGATGTTGGGACTGTGAAAAACATTCAGTACTTC | TRBJ2-4 | . | . | TRBV20-1
CASRVERNYGYTF | TGTGCCAGCAGGGTAGAGCGAAACTATGGCTACACCTTC | TRBJ1-2 | few | . | TRBV5-5
CASSQQVADSPLHF | TGCGCCAGCAGCCAGCAGGTGGCCGATTCACCCCTCCACTTT | TRBJ1-6 | . | . | TRBV4-3
CASSLTSGASYEQYF | TGTGCCAGCAGTTTGACTAGCGGGGCGTCATACGAGCAGTACTTC | TRBJ2-7 | few | TRBD2 | TRBV12-3/TRBV12-4
CASSLTGGYGYTF | TGTGCCAGCAGTTTAACAGGGGGGTATGGCTACACCTTC | TRBJ1-2 | many | TRBD1 | TRBV12-3/TRBV12-4
CASKTTGRANTEAFF | TGTGCCAGCAAGACTACGGGCCGGGCGAACACTGAAGCTTTCTTT | TRBJ1-1 | . | . | TRBV6-2/TRBV6-3
CAGSLRDSYEQYF | TGTGCCGGCAGCTTACGGGACAGCTACGAGCAGTACTTC | TRBJ2-7 | . | TRBD1 | TRBV9
CASSWGQGSPETQYF | TGTGCCAGCAGCTGGGGACAGGGGTCACCAGAGACCCAGTACTTC | TRBJ2-5 | . | TRBD1 | TRBV5-8
CASRQAGQMTNEQYF | TGTGCCAGCAGACAAGCGGGACAGATGACCAACGAGCAGTACTTC | TRBJ2-7 | . | . | TRBV7-2
CASSEDGGFSYEQYF | TGTGCCAGCAGTGAAGATGGAGGGTTCTCCTACGAGCAGTACTTC | TRBJ2-7 | . | . | TRBV6-1
CASSPKGQGVNGYTF | TGTGCCAGCAGCCCCAAGGGACAGGGGGTAAATGGCTACACCTTC | TRBJ1-2 | few | TRBD1 | TRBV7-3
CASSYGYLNEGYTF | TGTGCCAGCAGTTACGGCTATCTGAATGAGGGCTACACCTTC | TRBJ1-2 | . | . | TRBV6-5
CATCYGGSTDTQYF | TGTGCCACCTGTTATGGAGGTAGCACAGATACGCAGTATTTT | TRBJ2-3 | few | . | TRBV12-3/TRBV12-4
CASSPQTGGGQAFF | TGTGCCAGCAGCCCTCAGACAGGGGGAGGCCAAGCTTTCTTT | TRBJ1-1 | few | TRBD1 | TRBV7-2
CASSPGVTGYYNEQFF | TGTGCCAGCAGCCCAGGGGTGACAGGGTACTACAATGAGCAGTTCTTC | TRBJ2-1 | . | TRBD1 | TRBV7-9
CASLKDGADYGYTF | TGTGCCAGTCTTAAGGACGGTGCGGACTATGGCTACACCTTC | TRBJ1-2 | . | . | TRBV19
CASSEGSLGPQHF | TGTGCCAGCAGTGAAGGGTCCTTAGGGCCCCAGCATTTT | TRBJ1-5 | . | . | TRBV2
CASSLATVAPYNEQFF | TGCGCCAGCAGCTTGGCGACTGTCGCCCCCTACAATGAGCAGTTCTTC | TRBJ2-1 | few | . | TRBV5-1
CASSPGGLQETQYF | TGTGCCAGCAGCCCGGGGGGACTCCAAGAGACCCAGTACTTC | TRBJ2-5 | many | TRBD2 | TRBV7-2
CASSLSGRGWVYEQYF | TGTGCCAGCAGTTTATCCGGTCGGGGGTGGGTCTACGAGCAGTACTTC | TRBJ2-7 | many | . | TRBV27
CASSLGRSQGETEAFF | TGTGCCAGCAGCTTGGGTAGGAGCCAGGGTGAGACTGAAGCTTTCTTT | TRBJ1-1 | . | . | TRBV5-6
CSANPGLPHTEAFF | TGCAGTGCTAATCCGGGACTGCCGCACACTGAAGCTTTCTTT | TRBJ1-1 | . | . | TRBV20-1
CASSPPGGTGNEQYF | TGTGCCAGCTCACCACCGGGGGGGACCGGCAATGAGCAGTACTTC | TRBJ2-7 | . | TRBD2 | TRBV18
CASSLAQGGRPQHF | TGTGCCAGCAGCTTGGCCCAGGGGGGACGGCCCCAGCATTTT | TRBJ1-5 | . | TRBD1 | TRBV5-6
CASRTSGVYEQYF | TGTGCCAGCCGAACTAGCGGGGTATACGAGCAGTACTTC | TRBJ2-7 | . | TRBD2 | TRBV6-2/TRBV6-3
CNVEEEEERRYQETQYF | TGCAACGTTGAAGAAGAAGAAGAAAGGAGGTACCAAGAGACCCAGTACTTC | TRBJ2-5 | . | . | TRBV29-1
CANSLKAGEGYGYTF | TGCGCCAACAGCTTGAAGGCAGGGGAGGGCTATGGCTACACCTTC | TRBJ1-2 | . | . | TRBV5-1
CASSQMQGETEAFF | TGTGCCAGCAGCCAAATGCAGGGAGAAACTGAAGCTTTCTTT | TRBJ1-1 | . | . | TRBV3-1
CASSQDQGTTTNYGYTF | TGTGCCAGCAGCCAAGATCAGGGCACGACGACTAACTATGGCTACACCTTC | TRBJ1-2 | . | . | TRBV4-2
CASSHPERGEQYF | TGCGCCAGCAGCCATCCCGAGAGGGGAGAGCAGTACTTC | TRBJ2-7 | few | . | TRBV5-1
CASSDRTGLDQPQHF | TGTGCCAGCAGCGACCGCACAGGGCTTGATCAGCCCCAGCATTTT | TRBJ1-5 | few | . | TRBV5-5
CATSVTGSETQYF | TGTGCCACCAGTGTAACAGGGTCGGAGACCCAGTACTTC | TRBJ2-5 | few | . | TRBV24-1
CASTGQGKQPQHF | TGTGCCAGCACCGGACAGGGAAAACAGCCCCAGCATTTT | TRBJ1-5 | . | TRBD1 | TRBV2
CSVEEITQSTLGYTF | TGCAGCGTTGAAGAAATCACCCAATCAACCCTTGGCTACACCTTC | TRBJ1-2 | few | . | TRBV29-1
CATSLERGHREQYF | TGTGCCACCAGCTTAGAGAGGGGCCATAGGGAGCAGTACTTC | TRBJ2-7 | . | . | TRBV15
CASSHPTGLTNYGYTF | TGTGCCAGCAGCCACCCCACAGGTCTCACTAACTATGGCTACACCTTC | TRBJ1-2 | . | . | TRBV4-2
CAIRDPGVSYEQYF | TGTGCCATCAGAGATCCAGGGGTCTCCTACGAGCAGTACTTC | TRBJ2-7 | . | . | TRBV10-3
CASSQRGVSNQPQHF | TGCGCCAGCAGCCAACGAGGGGTTAGCAATCAGCCCCAGCATTTT | TRBJ1-5 | . | . | TRBV4-1
CASSLRGTPYEQYF | TGTGCCAGCAGCTTACGAGGGACCCCCTACGAGCAGTACTTC | TRBJ2-7 | few | . | TRBV13
CASSFQGGNQSQHF | TGTGCCAGCAGTTTCCAGGGGGGCAATCAGTCCCAGCATTTT | TRBJ1-5 | . | TRBD1 | TRBV12-3/TRBV12-4
CASSLVVGGNNSPLHF | TGTGCCAGCAGCTTAGTTGTAGGGGGGAATAATTCACCCCTCCACTTT | TRBJ1-6 | few | . | TRBV7-2
CASSTGRTSYEQYF | TGCGCCAGCAGCACGGGACGGACCTCCTACGAGCAGTACTTC | TRBJ2-7 | . | . | TRBV4-3
CASSLDRQPLGYTF | TGTGCCAGCAGTTTAGATCGACAGCCGTTAGGCTACACCTTC | TRBJ1-2 | . | . | TRBV12-3/TRBV12-4
CASSITGGIVYEQYF | TGCGCCAGCAGCATCACAGGGGGAATTGTGTACGAGCAGTACTTC | TRBJ2-7 | few | TRBD1 | TRBV5-1
CASNLRGLAGSNEQFF | TGTGCCAGCAACCTAAGGGGACTAGCGGGGAGCAATGAGCAGTTCTTC | TRBJ2-1 | . | TRBD2 | TRBV12-3/TRBV12-4
CSAILSLIAGSRDTQYF | TGCAGTGCTATTCTCTCCCTCATAGCGGGGTCGAGAGATACGCAGTATTTT | TRBJ2-3 | many | TRBD2 | TRBV20-1
CASSQDRGGIRSGELFF | TGTGCCAGCAGCCAAGATCGAGGGGGAATCAGATCCGGGGAGCTGTTTTTT | TRBJ2-2 | . | . | TRBV3-1
CASSSPDRPWGETQYF | TGTGCCAGCAGCTCACCGGACAGGCCTTGGGGGGAGACCCAGTACTTC | TRBJ2-5 | . | TRBD1 | TRBV12-3/TRBV12-4
CATSRGSGRRDQETQFF | TGTGCCACCAGCAGAGGGTCCGGCAGGAGAGATCAAGAGACCCAGTTCTTT | TRBJ2-1 | . | . | TRBV15
CASSFRGVTFGEQFF | TGCGCCAGCAGCTTTAGGGGGGTAACTTTTGGTGAGCAGTTCTTC | TRBJ2-1 | . | . | TRBV5-1
CASRWEGLREQYF | TGTGCCAGCCGCTGGGAAGGGTTACGCGAGCAGTACTTC | TRBJ2-7 | . | . | TRBV28
CASSLEEAATQYF | TGTGCCAGCAGCTTAGAGGAGGCGGCGACGCAGTATTTT | TRBJ2-3 | few | . | TRBV7-8
CASSFTGVPSYEQYF | TGTGCCAGCAGCTTTACAGGGGTCCCCTCCTACGAGCAGTACTTC | TRBJ2-7 | . | TRBD1 | TRBV7-2
CASSQERIHGAYEQYF | TGCGCCAGCAGCCAAGAAAGGATTCACGGAGCCTACGAGCAGTACTTC | TRBJ2-7 | . | . | TRBV4-3
CASSQNTDLDYGYTF | TGCGCCAGCAGCCAGAACACCGACTTGGACTATGGCTACACCTTC | TRBJ1-2 | . | . | TRBV4-3
CASSPAGATGELFF | TGTGCCAGCAGTCCTGCCGGGGCCACCGGGGAGCTGTTTTTT | TRBJ2-2 | . | . | TRBV12-3/TRBV12-4